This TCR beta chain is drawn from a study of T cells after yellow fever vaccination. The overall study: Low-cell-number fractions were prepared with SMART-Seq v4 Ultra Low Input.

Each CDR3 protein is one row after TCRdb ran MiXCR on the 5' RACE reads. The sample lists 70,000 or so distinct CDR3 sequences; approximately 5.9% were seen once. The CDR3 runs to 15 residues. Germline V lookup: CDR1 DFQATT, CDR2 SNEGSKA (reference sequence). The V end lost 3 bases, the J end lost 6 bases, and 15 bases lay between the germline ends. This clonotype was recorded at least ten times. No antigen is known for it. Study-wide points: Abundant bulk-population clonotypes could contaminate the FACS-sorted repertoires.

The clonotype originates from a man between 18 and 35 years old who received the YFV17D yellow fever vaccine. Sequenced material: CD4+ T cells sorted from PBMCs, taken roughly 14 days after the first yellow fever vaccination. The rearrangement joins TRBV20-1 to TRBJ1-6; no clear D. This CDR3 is CSASSQGSGNSPLHF. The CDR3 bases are TGCAGTGCTAGTAGCCAAGGGAGTGGTAATTCACCCCTCCACTTT.